The 15 T cell receptor beta chains listed next were all sequenced from one sample in a study of molecular identifiers for immune sequencing clone quantification. TCRdb fed the PCR reads into MiXCR, producing one record per CDR3 protein. This sample has under 650,000 distinct CDR3 sequences, with about 20% found just once. Material for sequencing was naive CD8+ T cells from blood, with Jurkat cell RNA spiked in. The subset here: FACS-sorted CD8+CD4-CCR7+CD45RA+ naive T cells. Every receptor here comes from a human donor in good health. Some libraries in this study had Jurkat cell RNA spiked in.

This clonotype showed up many times. The chain recombines TRBV20-1 with TRBJ2-3; 11 bases are a match to TRBD2. V lost 7 bases to trimming and J lost 1 base; unmatched junction nucleotides: 4. Germline CDR1 and CDR2: DFQATT and SNEGSKA (reference sequence). The CDR3 has 14 residues. CDR3 DNA sequence: TGCAGTGAAAAGACTAGCGGGGGCACAGATACGCAGTATTTT. It specifies CSEKTSGGTDTQYF.

This clonotype has at least ten counts. This chain links TRBV29-1 with TRBJ2-2, with a possible D match to TRBD1 (5 bases). CDR1 SQVTM and CDR2 ANQGSEA come from the germline V gene. This CDR3 has 13 amino acids. The CDR3 DNA follows: TGCAGACAAGGCAGGGCGAACACCGGGGAGCTGTTTTTT. Protein: CRQGRANTGELFF.

The genes are TRBV5-6 and TRBJ1-2; 7 bases are shared with TRBD1. This CDR3 has 14 residues. V dropped 5 bases and J dropped 4; count of bases not matched to a gene: 8. Germline loops: CDR1 SGHDT, CDR2 YYEEEE. Here the CDR3 reads CASSLDRVSYGYTF. The CDR3 nucleotides are TGTGCCAGCAGTCTTGACAGGGTCAGCTATGGCTACACCTTC.

This clonotype showed up many times. CDR3 sequence: CASFGDRYTGELFF. CDR3 nucleotide sequence: TGTGCCAGTTTCGGGGACAGATACACCGGGGAGCTGTTTTTT. V gene TRBV19 combines with J gene TRBJ2-2; TRBD1 matches at 7 bases. V shed 8 bases, J shed 3 bases, and the junction held 6 bases outside the gene matches. In germline, CDR1 is LNHDA, CDR2 SQIVND (reference sequence). The CDR3 is 14 residues long.

This clonotype was observed at least ten times. The chain is built from TRBV9 and TRBJ2-3, with D perhaps TRBD2 (5 bases). Trimming shortened V by 0 bases and J by 4 bases, and 12 bases separated the two germline ends. The CDR3 consists of 15 residues. Germline assignment: CDR1 SGDLS and CDR2 YYNGEE. CDR3 residues: CASSVEGLAADTQYF. The CDR3 DNA reads TGTGCCAGCAGCGTAGAAGGGCTAGCAGCAGATACGCAGTATTTT. Based on the CDR3 plus reference TRBV9 and TRBJ2-3, the full variable domain is DSGVTQTPKHLITATGQRVTLRCSPRSGDLSVYWYQQSLDQGLQFLIQYYNGEERAKGNILERFSAQQFPDLHSELNLSSLELGDSALYFCASSVEGLAADTQYFGPGTRLTVL.

This clonotype was recorded at least ten times. The chain carries TRBV24-1 and TRBJ1-5; D gene ambiguous. The germline V gene has CDR1 KGHDR and CDR2 SFDVKD. Trimming left V 5 bases short and J 0 bases short, with 7 bases between. This CDR3 has 14 amino acids. This CDR3 reads CATSAGYSNQPQHF. CDR3 bases: TGTGCCACCAGTGCGGGATATAGCAATCAGCCCCAGCATTTT.

This clonotype showed up many times. The chain couples TRBV19 to TRBJ2-7; tentatively, D is TRBD2 (5 bases). Germline-derived CDR1 and CDR2 are LNHDA and SQIVND (reference sequence). The CDR3 totals 12 residues. Deletions cut 5 bases from V and 3 bases from J, with 8 bases between. DNA for the CDR3: TGTGCCAGTAGTGCCCGGGGCTACGAGCAGTACTTC. This codes for CASSARGYEQYF.

V usage is TRBV7-3 and J usage is TRBJ2-2; 9 nucleotides line up with TRBD2. The CDR3 runs 15 residues. V dropped 4 bases and J dropped 3; count of bases not matched to a gene: 3. Germline assignment: CDR1 SGHTA and CDR2 FQGTGA. The CDR3 spells CASSSSGDHTGELFF. The CDR3 coding sequence is TGTGCCAGCAGCTCTAGCGGGGACCACACCGGGGAGCTGTTTTTT.

Details on this clonotype: In this CDR3 the conserved last residue, phenylalanine or tryptophan, is missing, so a read error is likely. The chain is built from TRBV5-4 and TRBJ1-2; D uncertain. From germline, CDR1 is SGHNT and CDR2 YYREEE (reference sequence). The germline V and J ends were trimmed by 1 base and 0 bases, with 10 bases remaining between them. The CDR3 consists of 15 residues. CDR3 sequence (DNA): TGTGCCAGCAGCTTGTCGTCCGTAGCTAACTATGGCTACACCCTC. This sequence encodes CASSLSSVANYGYTL.

This clonotype was detected ten times or more. This chain uses TRBV24-1 with TRBJ2-5; 7 nucleotides agree with TRBD1. V lost 4 bases, J lost 4 bases, and 14 bases stayed unmatched. The CDR3 is 17 amino acids. The germline V gene has CDR1 KGHDR and CDR2 SFDVKD. CDR3 bases: TGTGCCACCAGTGACCCGAAAACCGGGACAGATTTAGAGACCCAGTACTTC. It encodes CATSDPKTGTDLETQYF.

This clonotype was detected a few times. This rearrangement joins TRBV20-1 to TRBJ2-5, with unresolved D. Germline V gives CDR1 DFQATT, CDR2 SNEGSKA (reference sequence). The CDR3 has 14 amino acids. The ends were cut back, 6 bases at V and 0 bases at J, with 14 bases in the middle. The CDR3 loop is CSAQGEQNQETQYF. The CDR3 region has the DNA TGCAGTGCCCAAGGCGAACAAAACCAAGAGACCCAGTACTTC.

This clonotype has a count of ten or more. As DNA, the CDR3 is TGCGCCAGCAGCTTGTGGGCAGGGAGTGCCCAAGAGACCCAGTACTTC. It specifies CASSLWAGSAQETQYF. The rearrangement uses TRBV5-1 and TRBJ2-5; D might be TRBD1 or TRBD2, each matching 5 bases. V gave up 1 base and J gave up 1 base, with 14 bases separating them. The CDR3 covers 16 residues. Germline values: CDR1 SGHRS, CDR2 YFSETQ.

In this sample, this clonotype turned up a few times. The chain combines TRBV4-1 with TRBJ2-7; D uncertain. This CDR3 has 16 residues. Per the germline V gene, CDR1 is MGHRA and CDR2 is YSYEKL. Trimming removed 0 bases at V and 0 bases at J, with 12 bases between. The CDR3 protein is CASSQDSGWGSYEQYF. Written as DNA, the CDR3 is TGCGCCAGCAGCCAAGATTCAGGTTGGGGCTCCTACGAGCAGTACTTC.

The chain combines TRBV10-3 with TRBJ2-1, with TRBD1 matching 7 bases. CDR3 length equals 13 residues. CDR1 is ENHRY, CDR2 SYGVKD, per germline. V shed 6 bases and J 10 bases; nucleotides not matched to a gene: 9. The CDR3 coding sequence is TGTGCCATCAGACAGGGGTTCGGAGACGAGCAGTTCTTC. Translated: CAIRQGFGDEQFF.

This chain links TRBV20-1 with TRBJ2-2; D is uncertain. Germline V gives CDR1 DFQATT, CDR2 SNEGSKA (reference sequence). This CDR3 spans 14 amino acids. V was pared by 2 bases and J by 2 bases, with 9 bases between. The CDR3 reads CSARPQINTGELFF. The CDR3, as DNA: TGCAGTGCTAGACCACAAATAAACACCGGGGAGCTGTTTTTT.